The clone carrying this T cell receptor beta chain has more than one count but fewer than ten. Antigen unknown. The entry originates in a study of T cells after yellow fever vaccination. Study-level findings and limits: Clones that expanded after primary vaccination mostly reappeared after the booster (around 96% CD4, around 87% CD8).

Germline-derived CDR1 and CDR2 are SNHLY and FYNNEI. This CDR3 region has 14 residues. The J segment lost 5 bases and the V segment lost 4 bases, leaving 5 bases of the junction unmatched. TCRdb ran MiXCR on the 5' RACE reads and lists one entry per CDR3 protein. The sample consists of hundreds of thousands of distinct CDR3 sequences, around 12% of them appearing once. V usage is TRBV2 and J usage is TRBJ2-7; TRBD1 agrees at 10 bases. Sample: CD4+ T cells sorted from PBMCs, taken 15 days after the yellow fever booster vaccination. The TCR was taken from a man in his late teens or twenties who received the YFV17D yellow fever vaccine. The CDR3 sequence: CASSAAGTGDEQYV. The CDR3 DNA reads TGTGCCAGCAGTGCGGCCGGGACAGGGGACGAGCAGTACGTC.